A single sample is the source of the 31 T cell receptor beta chains below, sequenced in a study of T cell responses to AZD1222 COVID-19 vaccine. Profiled with immunoSEQ multiplex PCR; TCRdb holds only in-frame clones, not every one. The data show 200,000 or so clones, about 90% seen once. The sequencing used peripheral blood, collected on day 0 of AZD1222 vaccination. Every receptor here comes from an adult in good health.

The chain is built from TRBV3-1 (or the pseudogene TRBV3-2) and TRBJ1-6; maybe TRBD1 (5 bases). Trimming pared 1 base from V and 10 bases from J, leaving 23 bases between. The CDR3 runs 18 residues. Germline CDR1 and CDR2: LGHDT and YNNKEL (reference sequence). CDR3 protein: CASSQALLRDVGSSPLHF. As DNA, the CDR3 is TGTGCCAGCAGCCAAGCCCTACTCCGGGACGTCGGGTCCTCACCCCTCCACTTT.

The chain recombines TRBV6-2 or TRBV6-3 with TRBJ2-7, with no clear D. The germline CDR1 and CDR2 sequences are MNHEY and SVGEGT. This CDR3 is built from 11 residues. The V and J ends lost 4 bases and 5 bases respectively, with 6 bases between them. CDR3 sequence reads: CASSWLDEQYF. CDR3 sequence (DNA): TGTGCCAGCAGTTGGTTAGACGAGCAGTACTTC.

The chain joins TRBV19 to TRBJ2-2; 9 bases line up with TRBD1. Germline V gene data show CDR1 as LNHDA and CDR2 as SQIVND (reference sequence). V dropped 6 bases and J dropped 5; count of bases not matched to a gene: 7. The CDR3 loop spans 15 amino acids. The CDR3 here is CASSNRGRATGELFF. The CDR3 DNA reads as TGTGCCAGTAGCAACAGGGGGCGCGCGACCGGGGAGCTGTTTTTT.

V is TRBV29-1 and J is TRBJ2-7; 8 bases align to TRBD1. This CDR3 region has 13 residues. Germline V gives CDR1 SQVTM, CDR2 ANQGSEA. V dropped 7 bases and J dropped 2; count of bases not matched to a gene: 7. The CDR3, as DNA: TGCAGCGCGACCGGGACAGGAACCTACGAGCAGTACTTC. As protein: CSATGTGTYEQYF.

The chain uses TRBV5-5 and TRBJ2-3; perhaps TRBD1 as D (5 bases). The germline V gene encodes CDR1 SGHKS and CDR2 YYEKEE (reference sequence). The length of the CDR3 is 18 residues. V lost 4 bases and J 5 bases, leaving 26 bases between the germline ends. The CDR3 here is CASSGPKGQSPLIDTQYF. The CDR3 DNA reads as TGTGCCAGCAGCGGGCCGAAGGGGCAGAGCCCCTTAATAGATACGCAGTATTTT. The complete variable domain, with remaining parts taken from reference TRBV5-5 and TRBJ2-3, reads DAGVTQSPTHLIKTRGQQVTLRCSPISGHKSVSWYQQVLGQGPQFIFQYYEKEERGRGNFPDRFSARQFPNYSSELNVNALLLGDSALYLCASSGPKGQSPLIDTQYFGPGTRLTVL.

The chain links TRBV28 to TRBJ1-5; D unresolved. The CDR3 runs 13 residues. Between the trimmed V and J ends, which lost 5 bases and 12 bases, there was a span of 17 bases. Germline loops: CDR1 MDHEN, CDR2 SYDVKM. CDR3 nucleotides: TGTGCCAGCAGTCCACTCCAGGAGGGCCTCCAGCATTTT. Protein: CASSPLQEGLQHF.

This chain connects TRBV6-4 to TRBJ2-1; D ambiguous. The germline CDR1 and CDR2 sequences are MRHNA and SNTAGT. Trimming left V 0 bases short and J 9 bases short, with 6 bases between. The CDR3 loop spans 12 amino acids. The CDR3 DNA reads TGTGCCAGCAGTGACTCCCGAGTTGAGCAGTTCTTC. Translation: CASSDSRVEQFF.

The V and J genes are TRBV6-2 or TRBV6-3 and TRBJ1-5; D is perhaps TRBD1 (6 bases). V was clipped by 6 bases and J by 0 bases, with 9 bases between them. Germline assignment: CDR1 MNHEY and CDR2 SVGEGT. The CDR3 runs 14 residues. CDR3 loop: CASSQGYSNQPQHF. CDR3 DNA: TGTGCCAGCAGCCAGGGGTATAGCAATCAGCCCCAGCATTTT.

The rearrangement joins TRBV6-5 to TRBJ2-7, with 7 bases matching TRBD2. V lost 2 bases and J lost 4; bases outside the gene matches: 8. CDR3 size: 15 residues. Germline V CDR1 and CDR2: MNHEY, SVGAGI. The CDR3 coding sequence is TGTGCCAGCAGTTACAGATGGGACTACCCTTACGAGCAGTACTTC. Its translation is CASSYRWDYPYEQYF.

The chain employs TRBV7-6 and TRBJ2-7, with D possibly TRBD1 on 5 matching bases. Between the trimmed V and J ends, which lost 0 bases and 3 bases, there was a span of 12 bases. The CDR3 runs 15 residues. Germline-derived CDR1 and CDR2 are SGHVS and FNYEAQ. The CDR3 nucleotides are TGTGCCAGCAGCTTAGCGGGCCAGGGCAACTACGAGCAGTACTTC. Translation gives CASSLAGQGNYEQYF.

The J gene is TRBJ2-7, the V gene TRBV7-2, with D possibly being TRBD2 (6 bases). Germline lookup yields CDR1 SGHTA and CDR2 FQGNSA. The CDR3 totals 14 residues. The germline V and J ends were trimmed by 5 bases and 4 bases, with 15 bases remaining between them. CDR3 DNA sequence: TGTGCCAGCAGCCCGAGACTAGTTGGGTACGAGCAGTACTTC. Amino acids: CASSPRLVGYEQYF.

The rearrangement joins TRBV30 to TRBJ1-4, with a weak D call TRBD1 (5 bases). The CDR3 is 17 amino acids. Germline V gene data show CDR1 as GTSNPN and CDR2 as SVGIG (reference sequence). V was shortened by 7 bases and J by 0 bases, with 21 bases between the two germline ends. CDR3 DNA sequence: TGTGCCTCCGGAAGGCTTCAAACAGGAGCAACTAATGAAAAACTGTTTTTT. Translation gives CASGRLQTGATNEKLFF.

The chain recombines TRBV3-1 (or the pseudogene TRBV3-2) with TRBJ2-7; 7 positions match TRBD2. J gave up 3 bases and V 4 bases, and 3 bases lay outside the gene matches. The CDR3 is 13 residues long. The germline V gene has CDR1 LGHDT and CDR2 YNNKEL (reference sequence). The CDR3 sequence is CASSRRGSYEQYF. The DNA of the CDR3 is TGTGCCAGCAGCCGGCGGGGGAGCTACGAGCAGTACTTC.

The V call is TRBV2, the J call TRBJ1-3, with D perhaps TRBD1 (5 bases). The CDR3 has 13 amino acids. V was pared by 7 bases and J by 2 bases, with 9 bases between. From germline, CDR1 is SNHLY and CDR2 FYNNEI. CDR3 in amino acids: CASILGAGNTIYF. Here the CDR3 DNA reads TGTGCCAGCATCTTGGGGGCTGGAAACACCATATATTTT.

The rearrangement joins TRBV5-4 to TRBJ2-1, with D perhaps TRBD2 (6 bases). Germline CDR1 is SGHNT and CDR2 is YYREEE (reference sequence). Trimming cost V 7 bases and J 4 bases, with 21 bases left between them. This CDR3 comprises 16 residues. The CDR3 DNA sequence: TGTGCCAGCCGCGATGTTCGCGGGGCCTCATACAATGAGCAGTTCTTC. Translated: CASRDVRGASYNEQFF.

The chain employs TRBV6-2 or TRBV6-3 and TRBJ2-7; the D gene is possibly TRBD1 (7 bases). Trimming removed 0 bases at V and 5 bases at J, with 14 bases between. The CDR3 extends over 15 amino acids. Germline loops: CDR1 MNHEY, CDR2 SVGEGT. The chain's CDR3 is CASSYSSGRGDEQYF. DNA of the CDR3: TGTGCCAGCAGTTACTCGAGCGGCAGGGGGGACGAGCAGTACTTC.

The rearrangement links TRBV6-5 to TRBJ2-1, with D possibly TRBD2 on 7 matching bases. V was cut by 6 bases and J by 8 bases, with 20 bases left in between. The germline CDR1 and CDR2 sequences are MNHEY and SVGAGI. CDR3 length: 15 residues. CDR3: CASRISSGGAYEQFF. In DNA, the CDR3 is TGTGCCAGCAGGATTTCGTCTGGGGGGGCCTATGAGCAGTTCTTC.

The chain recombines TRBV5-4 with TRBJ2-1; D uncertain. Trimming left V 4 bases short and J 3 bases short, with 17 bases between. CDR1 and CDR2 (germline): SGHNT, YYREEE (reference sequence). CDR3 length equals 16 residues. This chain's CDR3 is CASSRNPQEHYNEQFF. CDR3 DNA sequence: TGTGCCAGCAGCAGGAACCCCCAGGAACACTACAATGAGCAGTTCTTC. Together with reference TRBV5-4 and TRBJ2-1, the CDR3 gives the full variable domain: ETGVTQSPTHLIKTRGQQVTLRCSSQSGHNTVSWYQQALGQGPQFIFQYYREEENGRGNFPPRFSGLQFPNYSSELNVNALELDDSALYLCASSRNPQEHYNEQFFGPGTRLTVL.

CDR3 DNA sequence: TGTGCCAGCAGATCGGAGGTGACAGGGCGCTACGAGCAGTACTTC. This codes for CASRSEVTGRYEQYF. The chain recombines TRBV3-1 (or the pseudogene TRBV3-2) with TRBJ2-7; 7 bases are shared with TRBD1. Trimming at V came to 6 bases and at J to 3 bases, leaving 11 bases not matched to a gene. The V gene's germline CDR1 is LGHDT and CDR2 YNNKEL (reference sequence). This CDR3 comprises 15 residues.

V gene TRBV19 combines with J gene TRBJ2-2, with TRBD1 matching 7 bases. Germline V lookup: CDR1 LNHDA, CDR2 SQIVND (reference sequence). This CDR3 has 14 amino acids. V lost 3 bases to trimming and J lost 5 bases; unmatched junction nucleotides: 3. The CDR3 region has the DNA TGTGCCAGTAGTATTAGCAGGGGGACCGGGGAGCTGTTTTTT. Translation gives CASSISRGTGELFF. The full variable domain, rest sourced from reference TRBV19 and TRBJ2-2, is DGGITQSPKYLFRKEGQNVTLSCEQNLNHDAMYWYRQDPGQGLRLIYYSQIVNDFQKGDIAEGYSVSREKKESFPLTVTSAQKNPTAFYLCASSISRGTGELFFGEGSRLTVL.

The chain recombines TRBV5-4 with TRBJ2-3; TRBD2 matches at 10 bases. Looked up from germline, CDR1 is SGHNT and CDR2 is YYREEE (reference sequence). With 1 base clipped from V and 5 bases from J, the junction kept 7 bases outside the gene matches. The CDR3 contains 16 residues. CDR3 nucleotides: TGTGCCAGCAGCTTGCCCCTAGCGGGAGTAAGAGATACGCAGTATTTT. Protein sequence: CASSLPLAGVRDTQYF.

This chain links TRBV5-1 with TRBJ2-3; unclear D gene. The germline gives CDR1 SGHRS, CDR2 YFSETQ. The CDR3 has 12 amino acids. The V end lost 1 base, the J end lost 6 bases, and 6 bases lay between the germline ends. The CDR3 region has the DNA TGCGCCAGCAGCTTGACTGCCGATACGCAGTATTTT. It is translated as CASSLTADTQYF.

The chain uses TRBV28 and TRBJ2-2; 8 positions match TRBD2. This CDR3 has 17 residues. Germline V gene sequence: CDR1 MDHEN, CDR2 SYDVKM. The V gene end was trimmed by 6 bases and the J gene end by 3 bases; junction bases not matched to a gene: 12. The CDR3 reads CASRTLTGGPYTGELFF. The CDR3 DNA reads TGTGCCAGCAGGACCTTAACGGGGGGGCCTTACACCGGGGAGCTGTTTTTT.

The J gene is TRBJ1-3, the V gene TRBV4-1; 10 nucleotides align to TRBD1. V dropped 5 bases and J dropped 6; count of bases not matched to a gene: 4. The germline V gene encodes CDR1 MGHRA and CDR2 YSYEKL. The CDR3 covers 14 residues. The chain's CDR3 is CASSLGTGVNTIYF. Here the CDR3 DNA reads TGCGCCAGCAGCTTAGGGACAGGGGTAAACACCATATATTTT.

The chain carries TRBV10-3 and TRBJ1-2; D may be TRBD1 (5 bases). V lost 9 bases to trimming and J lost 4 bases, with 12 bases between them. Germline CDR1 ENHRY, CDR2 SYGVKD. CDR3 length equals 12 residues. The CDR3 sequence: CAIPTDSYGYTF. DNA of the CDR3: TGTGCCATACCGACAGACAGCTATGGCTACACCTTC.

The chain has TRBV7-6 and TRBJ2-6; D not resolved. Germline V gene data show CDR1 as SGHVS and CDR2 as FNYEAQ. The CDR3 covers 14 residues. V was cut by 2 bases and J by 2 bases, with 4 bases left in between. This chain's CDR3 is CASSLSAGANVLTF. The DNA for the CDR3 is TGTGCCAGCAGCTTATCGGCTGGGGCCAACGTCCTGACTTTC.

V gene TRBV4-2 combines with J gene TRBJ1-5, with a tentative D call TRBD1 (6 bases). This CDR3 is built from 16 residues. Trimming shortened V by 0 bases and J by 5 bases, and 14 bases separated the two germline ends. The germline V gene has CDR1 LGHNA and CDR2 YNFKEQ. The CDR3 DNA follows: TGTGCCAGCAGCCAAGATTGGGGGGCCGCAGATCAGCCCCAGCATTTT. This codes for CASSQDWGAADQPQHF.

The chain has TRBV7-2 and TRBJ1-2, with D perhaps TRBD1 (5 bases). The germline V gene encodes CDR1 SGHTA and CDR2 FQGNSA. The CDR3 contains 17 residues. Trimming pared 2 bases from V and 8 bases from J, leaving 24 bases between. The CDR3 protein is CASSLTWDPMSRTGYTF. The CDR3 DNA reads as TGTGCCAGCAGCTTAACATGGGACCCCATGTCCCGAACAGGCTACACCTTC.

The gene calls are TRBV7-9 and TRBJ2-5, with D perhaps matching TRBD1 or TRBD2 (5 bases each). Trimming removed 5 bases from V and 2 bases from J, with 15 bases in between. This CDR3 is 15 amino acids long. From germline, CDR1 is SEHNR and CDR2 FQNEAQ (reference sequence). The CDR3 here is CASSPRGRPQETQYF. The CDR3 DNA sequence: TGTGCCAGCAGCCCCCGGGGACGACCGCAAGAGACCCAGTACTTC.

The CDR3 reads CASSQEGQQETQYF. Here the CDR3 DNA reads TGCGCCAGCAGCCAAGAGGGACAGCAAGAGACCCAGTACTTC. The V gene is TRBV4-1, the J gene TRBJ2-5; TRBD1 matches 7 bases. CDR1 and CDR2 (germline): MGHRA, YSYEKL. J lost 2 bases, V lost 0 bases, and 0 bases had no gene match. The CDR3 contains 14 residues.

The J gene is TRBJ2-1, the V gene TRBV11-3; 10 nucleotides align to TRBD2. The CDR3 is made up of 17 amino acids. J was trimmed by 2 bases and V by 2 bases; bases with no gene match: 6. CDR1 is SGHNT, CDR2 YENEEA, per germline. The chain's CDR3 is CASSLQTSGGAYNEQFF. The DNA for the CDR3 is TGTGCCAGCAGCTTACAAACAAGCGGGGGGGCCTACAATGAGCAGTTCTTC.